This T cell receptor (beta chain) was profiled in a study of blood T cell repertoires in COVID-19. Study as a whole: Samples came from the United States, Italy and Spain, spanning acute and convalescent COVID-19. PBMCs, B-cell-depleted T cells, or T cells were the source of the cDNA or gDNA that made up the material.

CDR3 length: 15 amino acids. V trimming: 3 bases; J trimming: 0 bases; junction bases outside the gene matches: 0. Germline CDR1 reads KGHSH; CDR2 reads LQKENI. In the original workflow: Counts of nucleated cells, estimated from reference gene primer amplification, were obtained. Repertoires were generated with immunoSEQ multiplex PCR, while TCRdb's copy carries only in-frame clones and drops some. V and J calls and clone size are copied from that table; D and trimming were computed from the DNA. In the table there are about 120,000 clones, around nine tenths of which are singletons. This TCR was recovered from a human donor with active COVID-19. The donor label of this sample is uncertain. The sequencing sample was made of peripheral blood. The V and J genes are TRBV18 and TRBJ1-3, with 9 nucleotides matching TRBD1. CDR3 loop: CASSPDRGSGNTIYF. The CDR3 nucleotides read TGTGCCAGCTCACCGGACAGGGGCTCTGGAAACACCATATATTTT.